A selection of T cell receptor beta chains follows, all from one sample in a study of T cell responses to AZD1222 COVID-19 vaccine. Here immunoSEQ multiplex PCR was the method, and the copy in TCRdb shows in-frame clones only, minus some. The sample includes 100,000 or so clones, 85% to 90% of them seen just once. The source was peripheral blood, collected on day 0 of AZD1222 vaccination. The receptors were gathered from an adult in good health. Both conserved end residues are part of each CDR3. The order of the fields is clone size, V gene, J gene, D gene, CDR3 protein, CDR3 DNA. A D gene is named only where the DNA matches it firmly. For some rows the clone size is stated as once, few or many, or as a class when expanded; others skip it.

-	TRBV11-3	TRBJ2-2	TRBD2	CASSLEAGGSNTGELFF	TGTGCCAGCAGCTTAGAGGCGGGGGGCTCGAACACCGGGGAGCTGTTTTTT
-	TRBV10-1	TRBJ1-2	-	CASSPSGTYYGYTF	TGCGCCAGCAGCCCTTCCGGGACTTACTATGGCTACACCTTC
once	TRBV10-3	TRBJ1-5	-	CATSEDSLSNQPQHF	TGTGCCACCTCCGAGGACTCGCTTAGCAATCAGCCCCAGCATTTT
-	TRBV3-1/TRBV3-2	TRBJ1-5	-	CASSQAADQPQHF	TGTGCCAGCAGCCAAGCAGCTGATCAGCCCCAGCATTTT
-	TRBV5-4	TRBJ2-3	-	CASSLAGRDTQYF	TGTGCCAGCAGCTTGGCAGGGCGGGATACGCAGTATTTT
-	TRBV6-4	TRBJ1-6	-	CASRDRSSYNSPLHF	TGTGCCAGCCGAGACAGGAGCTCCTATAATTCACCCCTCCACTTT
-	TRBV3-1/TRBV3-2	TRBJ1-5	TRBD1	CASSFTGDQPQHF	TGTGCCAGCAGCTTTACAGGGGATCAGCCCCAGCATTTT
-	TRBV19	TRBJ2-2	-	CASSRQETNTGELFF	TGTGCCAGTAGTCGACAGGAAACGAACACCGGGGAGCTGTTTTTT
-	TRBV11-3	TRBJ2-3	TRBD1	CASSPGQFSTDTQYF	TGTGCCAGCAGCCCGGGACAGTTTAGCACAGATACGCAGTATTTT
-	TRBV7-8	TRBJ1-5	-	CASSVSGPLSNQPQHF	TGTGCCAGCAGCGTATCGGGGCCCTTAAGCAATCAGCCCCAGCATTTT
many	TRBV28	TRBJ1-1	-	CALRSALSGNTEAFF	TGTGCCCTGAGAAGCGCACTTAGTGGAAACACTGAAGCTTTCTTT
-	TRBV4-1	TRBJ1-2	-	CASSPTQQGSYGYTF	TGCGCCAGCAGCCCGACTCAGCAGGGGAGTTATGGCTACACCTTC
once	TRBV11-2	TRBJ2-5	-	CASSFSGAETQYF	TGTGCCAGCAGCTTTTCAGGGGCGGAGACCCAGTACTTC
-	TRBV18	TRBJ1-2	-	CASSPGTLDGYTF	TGTGCCAGCTCACCGGGAACCCTAGATGGCTACACCTTC
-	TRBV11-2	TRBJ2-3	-	CASSLVDGAADTQYF	TGTGCCAGCAGCTTAGTGGATGGGGCCGCAGATACGCAGTATTTT
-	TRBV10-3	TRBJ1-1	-	CAISDQGTEAFF	TGTGCCATCAGTGACCAGGGAACTGAAGCTTTCTTT
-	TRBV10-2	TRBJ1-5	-	CASSEGKSNQPQHF	TGCGCCAGCAGTGAGGGTAAAAGCAATCAGCCCCAGCATTTT
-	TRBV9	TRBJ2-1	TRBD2	CASSASGGEWYNEQFF	TGTGCCAGCAGCGCTAGCGGGGGGGAGTGGTACAATGAGCAGTTCTTC
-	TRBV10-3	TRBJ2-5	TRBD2	CAISDTGTRGETQYF	TGTGCCATCAGTGATACCGGGACTAGGGGAGAGACCCAGTACTTC
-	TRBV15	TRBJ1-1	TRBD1	CATSRDSDRKAFF	TGTGCCACCAGCAGAGATTCGGACAGGAAAGCTTTCTTT
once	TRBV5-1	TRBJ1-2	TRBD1	CASSLSPTTGAGGYTF	TGCGCCAGCAGCTTATCACCTACGACAGGGGCAGGAGGCTACACCTTC
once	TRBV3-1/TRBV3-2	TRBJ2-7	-	CASSQGHLRIVEQYF	TGTGCCAGCAGCCAAGGGCACCTCCGGATCGTCGAGCAGTACTTC
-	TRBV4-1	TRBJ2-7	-	CASSQEGPESSYEQYF	TGCGCCAGCAGCCAAGAAGGACCGGAGAGCTCCTACGAGCAGTACTTC
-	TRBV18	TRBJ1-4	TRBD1	CASSPPRGGTANEKLFF	TGTGCCAGCTCACCACCGAGAGGGGGCACGGCTAATGAAAAACTGTTTTTT
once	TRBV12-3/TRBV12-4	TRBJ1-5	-	CASSLIGQPQHF	TGTGCCAGCAGTCTCATTGGTCAGCCCCAGCATTTT
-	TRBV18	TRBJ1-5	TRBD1	CASSLGQLMAQPQHF	TGTGCCAGCTCACTGGGACAGCTCATGGCTCAGCCCCAGCATTTT
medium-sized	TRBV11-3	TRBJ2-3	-	CASSYLRGAADTQYF	TGTGCCAGCAGCTACCTTAGGGGAGCCGCAGATACGCAGTATTTT
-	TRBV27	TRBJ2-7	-	CATKFMVGTTYEQYF	TGTGCCACCAAGTTTATGGTCGGGACAACCTACGAGCAGTACTTC
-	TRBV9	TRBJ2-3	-	CASSVGQWGDTQYF	TGTGCCAGCAGCGTAGGGCAGTGGGGAGATACGCAGTATTTT
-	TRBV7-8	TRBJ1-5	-	CASSLGPGERSQPQHF	TGTGCCAGCAGCTTAGGGCCAGGGGAACGTAGTCAGCCCCAGCATTTT
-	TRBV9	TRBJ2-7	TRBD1	CASSDRDRVHEQYF	TGTGCCAGCAGCGACCGGGACAGGGTCCACGAGCAGTACTTC
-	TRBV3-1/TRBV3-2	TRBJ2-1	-	CASSLRGRPNEQFF	TGTGCCAGCAGCCTCCGGGGACGTCCTAATGAGCAGTTCTTC
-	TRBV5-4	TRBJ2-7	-	CASSLAGAYLGEQYF	TGTGCCAGCAGCCTGGCTGGGGCTTATCTGGGGGAGCAGTACTTC
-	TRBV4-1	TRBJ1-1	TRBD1	CASSLRPGQGIEAFF	TGCGCCAGCAGCCTAAGGCCGGGACAGGGGATTGAAGCTTTCTTT
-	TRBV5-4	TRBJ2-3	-	CASSLAWGSGLGTDTQYF	TGTGCCAGCAGCTTGGCCTGGGGGTCAGGGCTAGGCACAGATACGCAGTATTTT
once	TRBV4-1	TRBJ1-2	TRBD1	CASRKPGQGDYGYTF	TGCGCCAGCAGGAAGCCCGGACAGGGGGACTATGGCTACACCTTC
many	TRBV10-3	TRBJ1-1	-	CAISAGPGEGRGEAFF	TGTGCCATCAGTGCAGGCCCCGGGGAGGGACGGGGTGAAGCTTTCTTT
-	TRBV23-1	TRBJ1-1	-	CALRAGLESGNTEAFF	TGCGCCCTCAGGGCAGGGTTAGAGTCCGGAAACACTGAAGCTTTCTTT
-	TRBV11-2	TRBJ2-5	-	CASSLDWLGTKKETQYF	TGTGCCAGCAGCTTAGATTGGTTAGGGACAAAAAAAGAGACCCAGTACTTC
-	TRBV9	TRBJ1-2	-	CASSVAEYRGYTF	TGTGCCAGCAGCGTAGCAGAGTATCGCGGCTACACCTTC
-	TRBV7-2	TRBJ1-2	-	CASSLGPNNYGYTF	TGTGCCAGCAGCTTAGGGCCGAATAACTATGGCTACACCTTC
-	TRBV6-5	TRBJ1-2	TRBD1	CASNLQGGHEGYTF	TGTGCCAGCAATCTACAGGGGGGGCATGAGGGCTACACCTTC
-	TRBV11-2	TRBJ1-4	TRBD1	CASSTTGTGGGKLFF	TGTGCCAGCAGCACAACCGGGACAGGGGGGGGAAAACTGTTTTTT
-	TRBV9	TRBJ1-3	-	CASSVDGNTIYF	TGTGCCAGCAGCGTAGACGGAAACACCATATATTTT
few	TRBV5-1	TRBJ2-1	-	CASSLVTAYNEQFF	TGCGCCAGCAGCTTGGTCACTGCCTACAATGAGCAGTTCTTC
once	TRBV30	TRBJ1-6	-	CAWSERDRNSPLHF	TGTGCCTGGAGTGAGAGGGACCGTAATTCACCCCTCCACTTT
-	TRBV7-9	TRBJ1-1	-	CASSLDGASNTEAFF	TGTGCCAGCAGCTTAGATGGGGCGTCAAACACTGAAGCTTTCTTT
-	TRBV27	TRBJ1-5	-	CASSLIRDGQPQHF	TGTGCCAGCAGTTTAATCCGGGACGGACAGCCCCAGCATTTT
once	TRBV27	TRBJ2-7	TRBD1	CASGSRDRGSYEQYF	TGTGCCAGCGGTAGCCGGGACAGGGGTTCCTACGAGCAGTACTTC
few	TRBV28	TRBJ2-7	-	CASREVGVGYEQYF	TGTGCCAGCAGGGAGGTTGGTGTGGGATACGAGCAGTACTTC
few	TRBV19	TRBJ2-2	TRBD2	CASSRLAGDWMIGELFF	TGTGCCAGTAGCCGACTAGCGGGAGATTGGATGATCGGGGAGCTGTTTTTT
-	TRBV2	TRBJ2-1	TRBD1	CASSSPGTGNNEQFF	TGTGCCAGCAGTAGCCCCGGGACAGGAAACAATGAGCAGTTCTTC
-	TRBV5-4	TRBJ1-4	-	CASSRDGRNEKLFF	TGTGCCAGCAGCAGAGACGGACGGAATGAAAAACTGTTTTTT
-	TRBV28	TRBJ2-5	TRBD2	CASSPASGGAETQYF	TGTGCCAGCAGTCCTGCGTCGGGGGGGGCAGAGACCCAGTACTTC
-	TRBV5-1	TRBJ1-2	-	CASSLGHSYGYTF	TGCGCCAGCAGCTTGGGACACTCCTATGGCTACACCTTC
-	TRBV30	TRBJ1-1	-	CAGCAWVNTEAFF	TGTGCCGGGTGTGCGTGGGTGAACACTGAAGCTTTCTTT